This TCR beta chain came from a study of cytomegalovirus exposure and HLA in healthy donors. As for the study in general: Out of 170 million or so T cells, an earlier analysis found 117 million unique TCR beta sequences in total.

Researchers ran the PCR with 60 Vbeta and 13 Jbeta primers. TCRdb's table, derived via immunoSEQ multiplex PCR, lists solely in-frame clones and lacks some. The sample carries around 150,000 clones, 83% recorded once. CDR3 length equals 15 residues. J gave up 4 bases and V 1 base, and 6 bases lay outside the gene matches. The germline V gene has CDR1 SGHNT and CDR2 YYREEE (reference sequence). The sample comprised PBMCs. The source of this sequence is a man aged 35-49 years in good health and CMV-seronegative. This chain joins TRBV5-4 and TRBJ2-7, with TRBD1 matching 9 bases. The CDR3 is CASSLPGTGKYEQYF. DNA for the CDR3: TGTGCCAGCAGCTTGCCCGGGACAGGGAAATACGAGCAGTACTTC.